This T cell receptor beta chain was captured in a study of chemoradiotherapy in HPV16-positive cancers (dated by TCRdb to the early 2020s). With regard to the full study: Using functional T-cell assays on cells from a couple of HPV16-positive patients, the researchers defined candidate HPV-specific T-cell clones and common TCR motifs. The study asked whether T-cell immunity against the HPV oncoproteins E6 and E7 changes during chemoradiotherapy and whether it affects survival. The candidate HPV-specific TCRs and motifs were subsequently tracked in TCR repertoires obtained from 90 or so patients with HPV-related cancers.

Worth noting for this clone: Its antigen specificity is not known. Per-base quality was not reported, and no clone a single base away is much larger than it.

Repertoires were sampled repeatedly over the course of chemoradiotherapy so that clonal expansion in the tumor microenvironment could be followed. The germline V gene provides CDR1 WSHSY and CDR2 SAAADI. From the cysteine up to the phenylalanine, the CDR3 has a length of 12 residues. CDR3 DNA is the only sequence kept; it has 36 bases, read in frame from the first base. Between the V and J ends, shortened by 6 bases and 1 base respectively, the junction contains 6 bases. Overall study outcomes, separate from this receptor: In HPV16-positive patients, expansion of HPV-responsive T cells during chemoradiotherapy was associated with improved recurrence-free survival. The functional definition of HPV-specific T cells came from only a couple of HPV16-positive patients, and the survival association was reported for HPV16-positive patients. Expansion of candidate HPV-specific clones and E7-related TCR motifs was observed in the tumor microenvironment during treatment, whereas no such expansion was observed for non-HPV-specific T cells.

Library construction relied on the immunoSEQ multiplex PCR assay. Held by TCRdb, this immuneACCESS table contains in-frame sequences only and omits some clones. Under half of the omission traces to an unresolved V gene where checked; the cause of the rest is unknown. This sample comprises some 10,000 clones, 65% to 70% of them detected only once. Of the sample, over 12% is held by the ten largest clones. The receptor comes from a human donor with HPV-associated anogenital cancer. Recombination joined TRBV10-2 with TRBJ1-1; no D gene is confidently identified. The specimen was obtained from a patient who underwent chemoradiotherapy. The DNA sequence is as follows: TGCGCCAGCAGCGCAGGGAACACTGAAGCTTTCTTT. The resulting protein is CASSAGNTEAFF.